This T cell receptor beta chain derives from a study of identical twins. This clonotype appeared a few times. TCRdb processed the 5' RACE reads anew with MiXCR; each CDR3 protein has one entry. This table has about 890,000 distinct CDR3 sequences, roughly an eighth appearing once. Germline CDR1 LNHDA, CDR2 SQIVND (reference sequence). With 4 bases clipped from V and 3 bases from J, the junction kept 7 bases outside the gene matches. The CDR3 is 15 residues long. The same data also went into a second study, on yellow fever vaccine responses in identical twins.

The receptor comes from a woman under 30 in good health. The rearrangement joins TRBV19 to TRBJ2-7; 9 bases are a match to TRBD2. What was sequenced was PBMCs. CDR3 DNA sequence: TGTGCCAGTAGTAAAGGCGGGAGGGGAGTCTACGAGCAGTACTTC. Amino acid sequence: CASSKGGRGVYEQYF.